Following are 14 T cell receptor beta chains from one sample sequenced in a study of CD8 T cells in ankylosing spondylitis. One entry per CDR3 protein results from TCRdb running MiXCR on the 5' RACE reads. Here the sample spans roughly 180,000 distinct CDR3 sequences, roughly 13% being singletons. The sample comprised blood, either unsorted or a sorted T cell fraction (not recorded which). The source is a male donor with ankylosing spondylitis or in good health (not recorded which).

This clonotype was counted a few times. The gene calls are TRBV12-3 or TRBV12-4 and TRBJ1-1, with D unresolved. The CDR3 has 12 residues. The V and J ends lost 6 bases and 6 bases respectively, with 11 bases between them. CDR3 DNA: TGTGCCAGCAGCATTGGACGCCCTGAAGCTTTCTTT. Its protein product is CASSIGRPEAFF.

The V call is TRBV7-2, the J call TRBJ2-7, with D possibly TRBD2 on 6 matching bases. Germline assignment: CDR1 SGHTA and CDR2 FQGNSA. Trimming removed 8 bases from V and 6 bases from J, with 23 bases in between. The CDR3 covers 15 residues. CDR3 amino acids: CASGEIGRGRREQYF. The CDR3 bases are TGTGCCAGCGGAGAGATCGGGCGGGGAAGGCGCGAGCAGTACTTC.

CDR3 nucleotides: TGTGCCAGCATCCATTATATTACCGGGAAGACCCAGTACTTC. Protein product: CASIHYITGKTQYF. This chain connects TRBV12-3 or TRBV12-4 to TRBJ2-5; TRBD2 might be the D (5 bases). V gave up 7 bases and J gave up 6 bases, with 18 bases separating them. CDR3 length: 14 amino acids.

The sample holds many counts of this clonotype. The CDR3 loop reads CASSLLKGNTEAFF. CDR3 in DNA: TGCGCCAGCAGCTTACTCAAGGGTAACACTGAAGCTTTCTTT. The rearrangement uses TRBV5-1 and TRBJ1-1, with D uncertain. V was clipped by 2 bases and J by 2 bases, with 10 bases between them. The germline V gene has CDR1 SGHRS and CDR2 YFSETQ. The CDR3 runs 14 residues.

The chain links TRBV7-6 to TRBJ2-7, with 7 bases that match TRBD2. The CDR3 runs to 15 residues. Germline trimming cut 1 base from V and 5 bases from J; bases unmatched to any gene: 8. The V gene's germline CDR1 is SGHVS and CDR2 FNYEAQ. Here the CDR3 reads CASSLGRAGVDEQYF. For the CDR3, the DNA is TGTGCCAGCAGCTTAGGTCGTGCGGGAGTCGACGAGCAGTACTTC.

This chain connects TRBV4-1 to TRBJ2-2; D may correspond to TRBD1 or TRBD2 (7 bases each). V gave up 2 bases and J gave up 1 base, with 17 bases separating them. The CDR3 extends over 18 amino acids. CDR1 is MGHRA and CDR2 is YSYEKL in the germline V gene. The CDR3 spells CASSQFPQGGVNTGELFF. CDR3 in DNA: TGCGCCAGCAGCCAATTCCCTCAGGGGGGGGTGAACACCGGGGAGCTGTTTTTT.

V gene TRBV20-1 combines with J gene TRBJ2-7; D remains unclear. CDR1 DFQATT and CDR2 SNEGSKA come from the germline V gene (reference sequence). The CDR3 is made up of 12 amino acids. The V end lost 7 bases, the J end lost 0 bases, and 10 bases lay between the germline ends. CDR3 amino acids: CSVVGGSYEQYF. As DNA, the CDR3 is TGCAGTGTGGTGGGCGGCTCCTACGAGCAGTACTTC.

This clonotype was recorded once. The chain is built from TRBV30 and TRBJ1-4; D not resolved. The CDR3 covers 13 residues. Trimming took 1 base from V and 8 from J, leaving 11 bases between them. Germline lookup yields CDR1 GTSNPN and CDR2 SVGIG (reference sequence). The CDR3 DNA reads TGTGCCTGGAGTGGAGGCGGAAAAGAAAAACTGTTTTTT. Its translation: CAWSGGGKEKLFF.

J is TRBJ2-5 and V is TRBV7-8, with D unresolved. V was trimmed by 5 bases and J by 5 bases, leaving 21 bases between them. This CDR3 spans 16 amino acids. CDR1 is SGHVS and CDR2 is FQNEAQ in the germline V gene. In DNA, the CDR3 is TGTGCCAGCAGCCTTACGCCCTGGAAAGTGAAGGAGACCCAGTACTTC. It yields the protein CASSLTPWKVKETQYF. The full variable domain, with the rest looked up from reference TRBV7-8 and TRBJ2-5, is GAGVSQSPRYKVAKRGQDVALRCDPISGHVSLFWYQQALGQGPEFLTYFQNEAQLDKSGLPSDRFFAERPEGSVSTLKIQRTQQEDSAVYLCASSLTPWKVKETQYFGPGTRLLVL.

With respect to this clonotype: One junction end does not reproduce the germline sequence, and a read error may be involved. The J gene is TRBJ2-7, the V gene TRBV13; D possibly corresponds to TRBD2 (6 bases). The CDR3 totals 13 residues. CDR1 and CDR2 from the germline V gene are PRHDT and FYEKMQ (reference sequence). The CDR3: CASSGGTVYQQYF. The DNA for the CDR3 is TGTGCCAGCAGCGGCGGGACCGTCTACCAGCAGTACTTC.

The chain recombines TRBV7-9 with TRBJ2-7; 11 bases map to TRBD2. V dropped 5 bases and J dropped 5; count of bases not matched to a gene: 8. Germline V gene lookup returns CDR1 SEHNR and CDR2 FQNEAQ (reference sequence). The CDR3 sequence is 15 residues long. The CDR3: CASSPASGRIHEQYF. CDR3 bases: TGTGCCAGCAGCCCAGCTAGCGGGAGGATCCACGAGCAGTACTTC.

The chain employs TRBV28 and TRBJ2-4; D unresolved. V was clipped by 0 bases and J by 8 bases, with 2 bases between them. Germline V gives CDR1 MDHEN, CDR2 SYDVKM. The CDR3 runs 11 residues. As DNA, the CDR3 is TGTGCCAGCAGTTTATGGGACATTCAGTACTTC. Amino acids: CASSLWDIQYF.

This clonotype showed up just a few times. The chain has TRBV4-1 and TRBJ2-3; no clear D. Germline V gives CDR1 MGHRA, CDR2 YSYEKL. V was trimmed by 4 bases and J by 6 bases, leaving 8 bases between them. This CDR3 region has 12 residues. The chain's CDR3 is CASSPYGDTQYF. CDR3 DNA: TGCGCCAGCAGCCCGTATGGGGATACGCAGTATTTT.

V is TRBV29-1 and J is TRBJ2-3, with a possible D match to TRBD2 (5 bases). This CDR3 region has 15 residues. The germline gives CDR1 SQVTM, CDR2 ANQGSEA. V was trimmed by 6 bases and J by 1 base, leaving 17 bases between them. CDR3 in amino acids: CSVPLPGVGTDTQYF. The CDR3 DNA reads TGCAGCGTCCCACTACCCGGGGTGGGCACAGATACGCAGTATTTT.